This paragraph covers one T cell receptor beta chain sequence. The CDR3 is made up of 16 amino acids. From germline, CDR1 is SGHRS and CDR2 YFSETQ. J lost 6 bases, V lost 2 bases, and 11 bases had no gene match. TCRdb's copy holds only in-frame clones and misses some; the assay was immunoSEQ multiplex PCR. The repertoire has some 26,000 clones, about three quarters of them found once; the top ten carry over 20%. The data were taken from a study of sequential checkpoint blockade in melanoma. Study background: Patients were randomized 1:1 to nivolumab-then-ipilimumab or ipilimumab-then-nivolumab first-line.

Treatment of the sample: randomized to nivolumab then ipilimumab (arm A) or the reverse (arm B). The chain carries TRBV5-1 and TRBJ2-3; TRBD2 matches 8 bases. This specimen consisted of CD8+ T cells sorted from blood (inferred from file names), obtained from a patient given nivolumab and ipilimumab in sequence. The TCR sequence derives from a human donor with melanoma. As DNA, the CDR3 is TGCGCCAGCAGCTTTTTAGCGGGGCTCCCAGGGGATACGCAGTATTTT. Residues: CASSFLAGLPGDTQYF.